This T cell receptor beta chain came from a study of blood T cell repertoires in COVID-19. Study background: From the United States, Italy and Spain came samples of acute and convalescent COVID-19. Sources were T cells, B-cell-depleted T cells, or PBMCs; the material itself was cDNA or gDNA.

After removal of 4 bases from V and 3 bases from J, the junction contained 10 bases not matched to a gene. The CDR3 covers 15 residues. CDR1 SGHRS and CDR2 YFSETQ come from the germline V gene. Methods used by the authors: Reference gene primer amplification gave estimated nucleated cell counts. Only in-frame clones appear in the TCRdb table, and some are missing; sequencing was by immunoSEQ multiplex PCR. Clone size and V and J calls were adopted from that table, with D and trimming inferred from the DNA. The sample carries roughly 230,000 clones, about nine tenths recorded once. Recruited during active infection, patients (from Seattle) were subsequently followed longitudinally.

The gene calls are TRBV5-1 and TRBJ2-7; 7 positions agree with TRBD2. Sequencing was performed on peripheral blood. This TCR derives from a man younger than 40 with COVID-19, enrolled during active disease. The CDR3 loop is CASSGTRAGRYEQYF. As DNA, the CDR3 is TGCGCCAGCAGCGGAACTAGAGCGGGACGCTACGAGCAGTACTTC.